This T cell receptor (beta chain) derives from a study of OX40 agonist ivuxolimab in advanced cancers. Study background: Prior anti-PD-1, anti-PD-L1 or anti-CTLA-4 therapy did not bar entry, and about 40% had some. Study observations and caveats: Both CD4+ and CD8+ T cell populations in blood had undergone clonal expansion by week 6 at 0.1 to 3.0 mg/kg.

Worth noting for this clone: Antigen: not known.

The germline V gene has CDR1 LNHNV and CDR2 YYDKDF (reference sequence). V was clipped by 0 bases and J by 8 bases, with 9 bases between them. The CDR3 is 13 amino acids. Assay: immunoSEQ multiplex PCR; the TCRdb copy retains only in-frame clones and omits some. The sample holds 100,000 to 110,000 clones, 75% to 95% seen once. The sample consisted of CD4+ or CD8+ T cells sorted from blood, taken in a trial of the OX40 agonist ivuxolimab. The origin of this receptor is an adult with an advanced solid tumor such as melanoma, head and neck, liver or kidney cancer. The chain combines TRBV15 with TRBJ2-3, with D possibly matching TRBD2 (6 bases). The CDR3 is CATSRDLEGTQYF. As DNA, the CDR3 is TGTGCCACCAGCAGAGATCTGGAGGGTACGCAGTATTTT. The full variable domain, rest sourced from reference TRBV15 and TRBJ2-3, is DAMVIQNPRYQVTQFGKPVTLSCSQTLNHNVMYWYQQKSSQAPKLLFHYYDKDFNNEADTPDNFQSRRPNTSFCFLDIRSPGLGDTAMYLCATSRDLEGTQYFGPGTRLTVL.